This T cell receptor (beta chain) was recorded in a study of OX40 agonist ivuxolimab in advanced cancers. This CDR3 is built from 17 residues. V shed 1 base, J shed 1 base, and the junction held 6 bases outside the gene matches. Looked up from germline, CDR1 is KGHSH and CDR2 is LQKENI. Measured with immunoSEQ multiplex PCR; TCRdb has only the in-frame clones, and not every one. The table records 65,000 to 75,000 clones, roughly four fifths of them present only once. The sample here was CD4+ or CD8+ T cells sorted from blood, taken in a trial of the OX40 agonist ivuxolimab. V usage is TRBV18 and J usage is TRBJ2-1, with 8 bases fitting TRBD2. The clonotype was recovered from an adult with an advanced solid tumor such as melanoma, head and neck, liver or kidney cancer. The CDR3 protein is CASSPRTSGFSYNEQFF. The CDR3 DNA sequence: TGTGCCAGCTCACCACGAACTAGCGGCTTTTCCTACAATGAGCAGTTCTTC.